This entry is about one T cell receptor (beta chain). The record originates from a study of blood T cell repertoires in COVID-19. Background on the study: From the United States, Italy and Spain came samples of acute and convalescent COVID-19. Sources were T cells, B-cell-depleted T cells, or PBMCs; the material itself was cDNA or gDNA.

Participants were aged about 18 to 89 years, lived in over 20 US areas, and enrolled virtually. Cohort 3 recovered donors had two negative PCRs, clearance, or symptom resolution. Profiling relied on immunoSEQ multiplex PCR, and the TCRdb table lists in-frame clones only, not all of them. The table lists 300,000 to 450,000 clones, about 90% of them singletons. The source of this sequence is a woman between 25 and 40 years old who had recovered from COVID-19. The sample taken for sequencing was PBMCs or T cells enriched from blood (not recorded which).

The CDR3 here is CASSLSGGLAYGYTF. The CDR3 DNA reads TGCGCCAGCAGCCTCTCAGGCGGACTTGCCTATGGCTACACCTTC. J is TRBJ1-2 and V is TRBV4-1; D not certain. Trimming removed 4 bases at V and 4 bases at J, with 16 bases between. The CDR3 contains 15 residues. CDR1 and CDR2 from the germline V gene are MGHRA and YSYEKL.